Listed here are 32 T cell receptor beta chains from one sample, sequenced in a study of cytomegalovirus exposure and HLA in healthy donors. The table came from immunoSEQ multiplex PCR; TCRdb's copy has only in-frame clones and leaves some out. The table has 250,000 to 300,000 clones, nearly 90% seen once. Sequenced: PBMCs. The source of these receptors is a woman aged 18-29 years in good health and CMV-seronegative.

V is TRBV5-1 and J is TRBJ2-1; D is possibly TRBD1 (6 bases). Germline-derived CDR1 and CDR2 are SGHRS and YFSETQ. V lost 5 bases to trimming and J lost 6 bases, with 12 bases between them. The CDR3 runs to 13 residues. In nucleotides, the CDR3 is TGCGCCAGCAGACGGACAGTCGGCAATGAGCAGTTCTTC. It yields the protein CASRRTVGNEQFF.

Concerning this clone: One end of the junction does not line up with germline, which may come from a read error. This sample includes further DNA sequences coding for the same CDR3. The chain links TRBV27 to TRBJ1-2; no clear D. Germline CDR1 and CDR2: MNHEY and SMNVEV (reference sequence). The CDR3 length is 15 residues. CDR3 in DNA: TGTGCTAGCAATTCGAGGGCAGCTCCGGGCTATGGCTACACCTTC. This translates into CASNSRAAPGYGYTF.

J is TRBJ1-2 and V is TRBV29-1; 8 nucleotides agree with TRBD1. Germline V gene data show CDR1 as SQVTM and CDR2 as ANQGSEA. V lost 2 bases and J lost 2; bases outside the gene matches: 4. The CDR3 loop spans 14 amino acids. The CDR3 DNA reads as TGCAGCGTTGAATCGGCAGGGGGCAACTATGGCTACACCTTC. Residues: CSVESAGGNYGYTF. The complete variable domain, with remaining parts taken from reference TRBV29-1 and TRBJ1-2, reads SAVISQKPSRDICQRGTSLTIQCQVDSQVTMMFWYRQQPGQSLTLIATANQGSEATYESGFVIDKFPISRPNLTFSTLTVSNMSPEDSSIYLCSVESAGGNYGYTFGSGTRLTVV.

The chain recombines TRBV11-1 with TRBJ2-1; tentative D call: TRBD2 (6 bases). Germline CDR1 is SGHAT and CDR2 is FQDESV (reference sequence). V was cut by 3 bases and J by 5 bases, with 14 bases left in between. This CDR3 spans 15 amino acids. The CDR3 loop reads CASSFWLGGNNEQFF. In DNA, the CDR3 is TGTGCCAGCAGCTTCTGGCTAGGAGGGAACAATGAGCAGTTCTTC.

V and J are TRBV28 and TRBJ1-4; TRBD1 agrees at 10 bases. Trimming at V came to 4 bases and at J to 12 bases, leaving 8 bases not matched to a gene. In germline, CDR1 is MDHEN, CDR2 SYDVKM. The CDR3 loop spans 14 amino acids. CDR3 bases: TGTGCCAGCAGTTCCGGACAGGGGGACACTCAACTGTTTTTT. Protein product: CASSSGQGDTQLFF. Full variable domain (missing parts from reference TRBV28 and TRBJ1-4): DVKVTQSSRYLVKRTGEKVFLECVQDMDHENMFWYRQDPGLGLRLIYFSYDVKMKEKGDIPEGYSVSREKKERFSLILESASTNQTSMYLCASSSGQGDTQLFFGSGTQLSVL.

CDR3: CASSLSRRGDTEAFF. CDR3 bases: TGCGCCAGCAGCTTGAGTAGGAGAGGAGACACTGAAGCTTTCTTT. V gene TRBV5-1 combines with J gene TRBJ1-1; no clear D gene. V lost 1 base and J lost 3, with 13 bases in between. Germline CDR1 SGHRS, CDR2 YFSETQ. The CDR3 covers 15 residues.

The CDR3 DNA reads as TGTGCCAGCAGTTCGGGACAGGGAAATTCACCCCTCCACTTT. Translated: CASSSGQGNSPLHF. The V and J genes are TRBV27 and TRBJ1-6; TRBD1 matches at 9 bases. The CDR3 extends over 14 amino acids. Looked up from germline, CDR1 is MNHEY and CDR2 is SMNVEV (reference sequence). The junction had 2 bases not matched to a gene; V was cut back by 4 bases and J by 7 bases.

The CDR3 loop is CASSDGGQAQGNEQFF. In DNA form, the CDR3 reads TGTGCCAGCAGTGATGGGGGCCAGGCCCAAGGGAATGAGCAGTTCTTC. The chain has TRBV2 and TRBJ2-1; a possible D gene is TRBD1 (6 bases). The germline gives CDR1 SNHLY, CDR2 FYNNEI. The length of the CDR3 is 16 residues. Trimming removed 3 bases at V and 7 bases at J, with 19 bases between.

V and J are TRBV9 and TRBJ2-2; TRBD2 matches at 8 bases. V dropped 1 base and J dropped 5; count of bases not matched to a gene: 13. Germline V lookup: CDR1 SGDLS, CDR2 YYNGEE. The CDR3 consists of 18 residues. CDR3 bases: TGTGCCAGCAGCGTACGCTCTATGGATAGCGGGGATACCGGGGAGCTGTTTTTT. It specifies CASSVRSMDSGDTGELFF.

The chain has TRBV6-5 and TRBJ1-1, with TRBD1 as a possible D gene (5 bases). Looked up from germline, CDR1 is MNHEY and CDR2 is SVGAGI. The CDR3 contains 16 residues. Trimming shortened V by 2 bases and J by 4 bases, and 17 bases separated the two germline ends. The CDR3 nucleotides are TGTGCCAGCAGTTACGGATCATTGCAGGGAGGCACTGAAGCTTTCTTT. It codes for CASSYGSLQGGTEAFF.

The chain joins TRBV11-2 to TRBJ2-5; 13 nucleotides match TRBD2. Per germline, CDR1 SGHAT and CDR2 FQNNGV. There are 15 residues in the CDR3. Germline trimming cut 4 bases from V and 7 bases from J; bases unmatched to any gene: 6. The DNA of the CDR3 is TGTGCCAGCAGCTCCGGGACTAGCGGGGTGGCGACCCAGTACTTC. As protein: CASSSGTSGVATQYF.

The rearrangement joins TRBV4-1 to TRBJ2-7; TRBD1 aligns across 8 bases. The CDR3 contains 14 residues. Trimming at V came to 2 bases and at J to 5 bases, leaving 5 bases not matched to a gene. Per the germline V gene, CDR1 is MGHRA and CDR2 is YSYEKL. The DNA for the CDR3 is TGCGCCAGCAGCCAACTTGTGACAGGGGACGAGCAGTACGTC. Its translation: CASSQLVTGDEQYV.

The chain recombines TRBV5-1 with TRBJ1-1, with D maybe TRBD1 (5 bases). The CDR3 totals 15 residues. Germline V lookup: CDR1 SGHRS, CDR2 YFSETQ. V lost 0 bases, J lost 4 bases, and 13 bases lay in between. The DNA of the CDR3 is TGCGCCAGCAGCTTGGCGGGGGATGAGGGCACTGAAGCTTTCTTT. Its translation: CASSLAGDEGTEAFF.

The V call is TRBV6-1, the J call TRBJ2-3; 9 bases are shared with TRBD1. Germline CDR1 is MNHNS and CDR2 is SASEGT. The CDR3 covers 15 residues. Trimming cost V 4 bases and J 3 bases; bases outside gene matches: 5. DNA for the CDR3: TGTGCCAGCAGTGCTTGGACAGGGGAGACAGATACGCAGTATTTT. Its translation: CASSAWTGETDTQYF.

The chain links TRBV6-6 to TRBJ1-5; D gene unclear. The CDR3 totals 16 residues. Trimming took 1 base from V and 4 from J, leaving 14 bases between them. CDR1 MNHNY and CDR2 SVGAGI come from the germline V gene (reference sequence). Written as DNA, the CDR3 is TGTGCCAGCAGTTACTTGGCGTCCTTAGCAAATCAGCCCCAGCATTTT. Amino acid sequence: CASSYLASLANQPQHF.

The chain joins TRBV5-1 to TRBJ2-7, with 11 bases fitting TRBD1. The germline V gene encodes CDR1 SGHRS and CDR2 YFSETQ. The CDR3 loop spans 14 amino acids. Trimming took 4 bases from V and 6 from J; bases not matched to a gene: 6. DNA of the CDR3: TGCGCCAGCAGCAGGGGACAGGGGGTTTCCGAGCAGTACGTC. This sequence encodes CASSRGQGVSEQYV.

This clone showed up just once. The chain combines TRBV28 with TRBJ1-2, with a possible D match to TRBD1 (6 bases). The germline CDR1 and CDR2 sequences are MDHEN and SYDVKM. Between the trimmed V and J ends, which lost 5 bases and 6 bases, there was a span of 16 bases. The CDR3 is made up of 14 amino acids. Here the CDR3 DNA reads TGTGCCAGCAGTGACCATGGACAGCCAAATGGCTACACCTTC. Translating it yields CASSDHGQPNGYTF.

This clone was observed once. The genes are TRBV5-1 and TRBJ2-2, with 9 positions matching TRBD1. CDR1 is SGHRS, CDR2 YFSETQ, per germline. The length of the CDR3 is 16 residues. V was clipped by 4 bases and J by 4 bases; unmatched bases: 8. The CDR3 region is CASSSRDRDFTGELFF. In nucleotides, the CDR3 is TGCGCCAGCAGCAGCCGGGACAGGGACTTCACCGGGGAGCTGTTTTTT.

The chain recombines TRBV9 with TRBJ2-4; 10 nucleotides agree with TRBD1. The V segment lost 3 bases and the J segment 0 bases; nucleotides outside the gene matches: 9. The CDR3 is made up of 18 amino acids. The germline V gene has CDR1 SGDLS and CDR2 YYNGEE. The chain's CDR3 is CASSERQGALVAKNIQYF. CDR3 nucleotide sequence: TGTGCCAGCAGCGAACGACAGGGGGCCCTTGTAGCCAAAAACATTCAGTACTTC.

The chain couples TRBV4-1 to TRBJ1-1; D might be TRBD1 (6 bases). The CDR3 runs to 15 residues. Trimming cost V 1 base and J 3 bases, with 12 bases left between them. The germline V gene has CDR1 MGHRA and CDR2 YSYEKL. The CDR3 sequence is CASSQGAGAYTEAFF. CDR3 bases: TGCGCCAGCAGCCAAGGGGCAGGGGCGTACACTGAAGCTTTCTTT.

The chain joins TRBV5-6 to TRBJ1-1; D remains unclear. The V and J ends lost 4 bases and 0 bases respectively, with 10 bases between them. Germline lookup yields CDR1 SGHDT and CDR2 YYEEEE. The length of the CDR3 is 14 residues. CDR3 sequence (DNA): TGTGCCAGCAGCCCTAGACGGATGAACACTGAAGCTTTCTTT. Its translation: CASSPRRMNTEAFF.

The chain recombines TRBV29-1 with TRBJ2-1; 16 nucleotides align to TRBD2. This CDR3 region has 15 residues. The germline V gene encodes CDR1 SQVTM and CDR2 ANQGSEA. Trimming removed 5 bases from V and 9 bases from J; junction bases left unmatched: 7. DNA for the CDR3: TGCAGCGTTTTTGCGGGACTAGCGGGGGGGGTTGAGCAGTTCTTC. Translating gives CSVFAGLAGGVEQFF.

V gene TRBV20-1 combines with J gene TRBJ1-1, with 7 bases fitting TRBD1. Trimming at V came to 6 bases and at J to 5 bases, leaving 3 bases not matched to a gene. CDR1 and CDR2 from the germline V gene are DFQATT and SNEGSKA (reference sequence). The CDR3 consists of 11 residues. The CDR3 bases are TGCAGTGCCACGACAGGGACTGAAGCTTTCTTT. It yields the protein CSATTGTEAFF.

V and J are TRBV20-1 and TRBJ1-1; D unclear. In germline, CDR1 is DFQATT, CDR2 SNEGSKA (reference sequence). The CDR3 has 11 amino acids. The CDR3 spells CISTRDTEAFF. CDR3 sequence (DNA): TGCATTAGTACCCGGGACACTGAAGCTTTCTTT.

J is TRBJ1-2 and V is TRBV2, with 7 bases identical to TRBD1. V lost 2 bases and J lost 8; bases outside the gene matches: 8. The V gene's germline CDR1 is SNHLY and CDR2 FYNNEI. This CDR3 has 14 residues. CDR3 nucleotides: TGTGCCAGCAGTGAAACGGGGGACAGTAACGGCTACACCTTC. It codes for CASSETGDSNGYTF.

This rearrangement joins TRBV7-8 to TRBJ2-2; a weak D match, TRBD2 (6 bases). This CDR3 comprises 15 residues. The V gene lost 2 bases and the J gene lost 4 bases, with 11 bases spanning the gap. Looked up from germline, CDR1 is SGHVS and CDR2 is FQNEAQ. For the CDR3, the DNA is TGTGCCAGCAGCTTACTGGCGGGGACCACCGGGGAGCTGTTTTTT. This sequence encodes CASSLLAGTTGELFF.

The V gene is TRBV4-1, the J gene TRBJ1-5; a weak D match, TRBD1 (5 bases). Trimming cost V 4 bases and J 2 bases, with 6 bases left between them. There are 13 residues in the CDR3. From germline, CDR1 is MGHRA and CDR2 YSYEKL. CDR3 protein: CASSPRGNQPQHF. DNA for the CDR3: TGCGCCAGCAGCCCCAGGGGCAATCAGCCCCAGCATTTT.

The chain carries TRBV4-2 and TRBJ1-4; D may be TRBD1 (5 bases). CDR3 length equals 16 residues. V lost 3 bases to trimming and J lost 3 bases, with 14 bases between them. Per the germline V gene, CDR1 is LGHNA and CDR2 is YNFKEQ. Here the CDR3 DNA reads TGTGCCAGCAGCCATGAAAGGGGCCGGTCTAATGAAAAACTGTTTTTT. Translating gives CASSHERGRSNEKLFF.

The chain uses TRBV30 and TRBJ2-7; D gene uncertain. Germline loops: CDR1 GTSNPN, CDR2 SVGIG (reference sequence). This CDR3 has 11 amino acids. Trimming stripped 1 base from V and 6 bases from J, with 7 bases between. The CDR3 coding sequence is TGTGCCTGGAGTGCTCAGTCCGAGCAGTACTTC. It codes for CAWSAQSEQYF.

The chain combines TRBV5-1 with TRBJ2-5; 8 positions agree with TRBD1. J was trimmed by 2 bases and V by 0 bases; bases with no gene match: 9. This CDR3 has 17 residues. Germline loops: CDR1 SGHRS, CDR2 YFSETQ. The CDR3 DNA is TGCGCCAGCAGCTTGGTTCCCGGGACAGGAATTCAAGAGACCCAGTACTTC. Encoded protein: CASSLVPGTGIQETQYF.

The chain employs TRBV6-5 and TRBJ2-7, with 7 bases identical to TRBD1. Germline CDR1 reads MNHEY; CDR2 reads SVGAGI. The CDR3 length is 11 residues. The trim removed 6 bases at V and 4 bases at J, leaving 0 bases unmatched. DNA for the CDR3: TGTGCCAGCAGGACAGGGTACGAGCAGTACTTC. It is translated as CASRTGYEQYF.

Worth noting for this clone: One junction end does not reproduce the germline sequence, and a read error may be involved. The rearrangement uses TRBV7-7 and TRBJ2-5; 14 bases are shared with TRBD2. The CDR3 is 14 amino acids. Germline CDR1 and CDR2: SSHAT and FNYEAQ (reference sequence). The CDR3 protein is CASSRLAGGETQYF. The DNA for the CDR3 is TGTGCTAGCAGCCGACTAGCGGGGGGGGAGACCCAGTACTTC.